This TCR beta chain was recorded in a study of shared clonotypes between healthy human individuals. The V end was cut by 2 bases, the J end by 7 bases, with 15 bases between. The CDR3 consists of 13 residues. Germline V gene data show CDR1 as GTSNPN and CDR2 as SVGIG (reference sequence). Whole-study findings and limits: Shared clonotypes across all four donors exceeded non-shared ones in generation probability.

As to this clone: Antigen unknown.

Only in-frame clones appear in the TCRdb table, and some are missing; sequencing was by immunoSEQ multiplex PCR. The profile shows about 2.3 million clones, 80% to 95% of them singletons. This receptor was obtained from a man younger than 35 in good health. Some clones in this sample may be carry-over from other donors' samples. The chain combines TRBV30 with TRBJ2-7, with unresolved D. Sequencing was done on a sample of naive CD4+ T cells from PBMCs. This sample's subset: CD45RA+ positively selected. The CDR3 protein is CAWSPGPLGEQYF. In nucleotides, the CDR3 is TGTGCCTGGAGTCCCGGGCCCCTGGGGGAGCAGTACTTC.